Listed below are T cell receptor beta chains from one sample, sequenced in a study of blood T cell repertoires in COVID-19. Clones were sequenced by immunoSEQ multiplex PCR, and TCRdb holds only the in-frame ones, with some missing. The sample lists about 120,000 clones, 88% occurring once. Specimen: peripheral blood. Source of these receptors: a human donor in a cohort sampled during active COVID-19. Each CDR3 is given with its conserved first and last residue. D genes are given only for firm matches. Expanded clones get a size class; other rows say once, few or many, or leave the size out.

>TRBV7-2|TRBJ2-3|12|-|-
TGTGCCAGCAGCCGTGATTCCGGTACGCAGTATTTT
CASSRDSGTQYF
>TRBV27|TRBJ2-7|15|-|-
TGTGCCAGCAGTTTAGCCGTGACAGCAAGGAACGAGCAGTACTTC
CASSLAVTARNEQYF
>TRBV19|TRBJ1-1|17|-|-
TGTGCCAGTAGTATAGTAGGCAGGGGCCGAATGAACACTGAAGCTTTCTTT
CASSIVGRGRMNTEAFF
>TRBV5-1|TRBJ2-1|14|TRBD2|-
TGCGCCAGCAGCTTTGGCGGGGGGGACAATGAGCAGTTCTTC
CASSFGGGDNEQFF
>TRBV18|TRBJ1-1|14|-|once
TGTGCCAGCTCACCACAGGGGTCCCGGGCTGAAGCTTTCTTT
CASSPQGSRAEAFF
>TRBV7-9|TRBJ1-1|14|TRBD1|-
TGTGCCAGCAGCTCACCGGACAGGGTCACTGAAGCTTTCTTT
CASSSPDRVTEAFF
>TRBV6-1|TRBJ2-7|15|TRBD1|-
TGTGCCAGCAGTGAACCCTGGACAGGGAGCTACGAGCAGTACTTC
CASSEPWTGSYEQYF
>TRBV11-3|TRBJ2-1|15|TRBD2|-
TGTGCCAGCAGCTTAGTTAGCGGGAGCATGAATGAGCAGTTCTTC
CASSLVSGSMNEQFF
>TRBV28|TRBJ2-3|18|TRBD2|-
TGTGCCAGCAGTCATTCCTTTTTTAGCGGGAGGGGCGCAGATACGCAGTATTTT
CASSHSFFSGRGADTQYF
>TRBV27|TRBJ2-7|14|-|-
TGTGCCAGCAGTTTGCGACGGGCGGGGTACGAGCAGTACTTC
CASSLRRAGYEQYF
>TRBV3-1/TRBV3-2|TRBJ1-1|13|TRBD1|-
TGTGCCAGCAGCCCTACAGGGGACACTGAAGCTTTCTTT
CASSPTGDTEAFF
>TRBV18|TRBJ2-7|13|-|-
TGTGCCAGCTCACCATCGGACAGCTACGAGCAGTACTTC
CASSPSDSYEQYF
>TRBV2|TRBJ1-3|13|-|-
TGTGCCAGCAGACGGGACACTGGAAACACCATATATTTT
CASRRDTGNTIYF
>TRBV7-2|TRBJ1-6|15|-|-
TGTGCCAGCAGCCCCTGGGGGGGAGAGGGTTCACCCCTCCACTTT
CASSPWGGEGSPLHF
>TRBV10-3|TRBJ2-7|12|-|-
TGTGCCATCAGTGACACAAACTACGAGCAGTACTTC
CAISDTNYEQYF
>TRBV19|TRBJ1-5|19|TRBD1|few
TGTGCCAGTAGTACGAACCGGGACAGAGAGTCGCGTCGCAATCAGCCCCAGCATTTT
CASSTNRDRESRRNQPQHF
>TRBV5-1|TRBJ2-3|16|TRBD2|-
TGCGCCAGCAGCTTGGTGACGGGGGGGCCAGTAGATACGCAGTATTTT
CASSLVTGGPVDTQYF
>TRBV5-4|TRBJ2-7|15|TRBD2|-
TGTGCCAGCAGCCCGAATAGCGGGTTTTCCTACGAGCAGTACTTC
CASSPNSGFSYEQYF
>TRBV2|TRBJ2-7|13|-|-
TGTGCCAGCAAAGGGGCAGCTTCCTACGAGCAGTACTTC
CASKGAASYEQYF
>TRBV4-2|TRBJ2-7|15|-|-
TGTGCCAGCAGGGGGCCTGGGGGCCGAACCTACGAGCAGTACTTC
CASRGPGGRTYEQYF
>TRBV11-2|TRBJ2-2|15|TRBD2|many
TGTGCCAGCAGATCAACGCGGGGGTACACCGGGGAGCTGTTTTTT
CASRSTRGYTGELFF
>TRBV7-9|TRBJ2-7|14|TRBD2|-
TGTGCCAGCAGCTCCTTCACCGGGGGGTACGAGCAGTACTTC
CASSSFTGGYEQYF
>TRBV10-2|TRBJ2-7|13|-|-
TGCGCCAGCAGGTACGGGAGTGTCCACGAGCAGTACTTC
CASRYGSVHEQYF
>TRBV5-6|TRBJ1-1|12|TRBD1|-
TGTGCCAGCAGCGTCCGGGACAGGCTGACTTTCTTT
CASSVRDRLTFF
>TRBV6-5|TRBJ2-6|15|TRBD1|-
TGTGCCAGCAGTTGGGACAGCTCTGGGGCCAACGTCCTGACTTTC
CASSWDSSGANVLTF
>TRBV5-1|TRBJ2-5|13|TRBD1|-
TGCGCCAGCAGCCAGGGGGCAAGAGAGACCCAGTACTTC
CASSQGARETQYF
>TRBV4-1|TRBJ2-7|15|TRBD1|-
TGCGCCAGCAGCCAAGATGCAGGGGGCACCTACGAGCAGTACTTC
CASSQDAGGTYEQYF
>TRBV7-9|TRBJ1-2|15|-|-
TGTGCCAGCAGCTTAGCGTTGTCAGAACACTATGGCTACACCTTC
CASSLALSEHYGYTF
>TRBV7-9|TRBJ1-4|16|TRBD1|-
TGTGCCAGCAGTCCCGCCCGGGACAGGGTATATGAAAAACTGTTTTTT
CASSPARDRVYEKLFF
>TRBV29-1|TRBJ1-2|12|-|-
TGCAGCGTTGACGTGGTTTTGGGCGGCTACACCTTC
CSVDVVLGGYTF
>TRBV6-5|TRBJ2-2|13|TRBD1|-
TGTGCCAGCAGACAGGGGAATACCGGGGAGCTGTTTTTT
CASRQGNTGELFF
>TRBV2|TRBJ1-2|12|-|-
TGTGCCAGCAACAGGAACCCCTATGGCTACACCTTC
CASNRNPYGYTF
>TRBV6-5|TRBJ2-7|15|-|-
TGTGCCAGCAGTAACATTTCCGGGTCATCCTACGAGCAGTACTTC
CASSNISGSSYEQYF
>TRBV6-6|TRBJ2-6|15|-|-
TGTGCCAGCAGTTTGGCCCTCTCTGGGGCCAACGTCCTGACTTTC
CASSLALSGANVLTF
>TRBV5-6|TRBJ1-3|14|-|few
TGTGCCAGCAGCTTACCAGGGTCCTTCAACACCATATATTTT
CASSLPGSFNTIYF
>TRBV29-1|TRBJ2-7|13|-|few
TGCAGCGTTGGGGGCCCCCTTAGGAACGAGCAGTACTTC
CSVGGPLRNEQYF
>TRBV2|TRBJ1-5|14|-|once
TGTGCCAGCAGTGAAACACAGGTCGGTCAGCCCCAGCATTTT
CASSETQVGQPQHF
>TRBV27|TRBJ1-2|15|-|-
TGTGCCAGCAGTTTAAGCGGGGGCGCGTCCTATGGCTACACCTTC
CASSLSGGASYGYTF
>TRBV10-1|TRBJ1-2|14|TRBD1|-
TGCGCCAGCAGTGACCCAGACAGGGGATGGGGCTACACCTTC
CASSDPDRGWGYTF
>TRBV9|TRBJ2-5|16|-|-
TGTGCCAGCAGCGTAGGTTCAGCTAGCCGGGTGGAGACCCAGTACTTC
CASSVGSASRVETQYF
>TRBV5-5|TRBJ1-2|14|-|-
TGTGCCAGCAGCTTGGGTACAGCTTTCTATGGCTACACCTTC
CASSLGTAFYGYTF
>TRBV5-1|TRBJ1-6|14|-|-
TGCGCCAGCAGCTTGGGTGATGAGGGATCACCCCTCCACTTT
CASSLGDEGSPLHF
>TRBV30|TRBJ2-3|14|TRBD1|-
TGTGCCTGGAGTGCCGGACAGGGGCCAGATACGCAGTATTTT
CAWSAGQGPDTQYF